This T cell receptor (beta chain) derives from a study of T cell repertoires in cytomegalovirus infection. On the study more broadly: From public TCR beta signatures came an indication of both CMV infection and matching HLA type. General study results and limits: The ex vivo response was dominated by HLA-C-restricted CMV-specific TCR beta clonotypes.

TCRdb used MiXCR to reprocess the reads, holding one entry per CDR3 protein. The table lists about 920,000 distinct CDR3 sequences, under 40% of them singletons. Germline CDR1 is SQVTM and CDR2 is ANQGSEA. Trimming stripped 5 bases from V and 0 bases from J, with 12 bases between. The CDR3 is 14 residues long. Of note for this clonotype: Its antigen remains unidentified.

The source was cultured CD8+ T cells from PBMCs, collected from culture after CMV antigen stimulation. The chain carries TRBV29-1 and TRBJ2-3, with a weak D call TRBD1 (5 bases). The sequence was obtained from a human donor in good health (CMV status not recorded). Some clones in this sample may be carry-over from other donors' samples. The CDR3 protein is CSVRGTTSTDTQYF. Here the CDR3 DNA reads TGCAGCGTTAGGGGCACAACTAGCACAGATACGCAGTATTTT.